These 16 T cell receptor beta chains share one sample of origin, sequenced in a study of patients and donors after allogeneic stem cell transplantation (dated by TCRdb to 2020 to 2021). The library relied on RT-PCR. TCRdb lists the instrument as NextSeq 550. TCRdb passed the public sequencing reads through fastp at Q25 and MiXCR, retaining productive beta sequences. Each CDR3 protein gets just one entry, which takes the most common genes and DNA from the rows behind it. In all, the sample holds 70,000 to 85,000 distinct CDR3 sequences, and around 27% of those were seen once. Around 27% of the sample lies in the top ten. The sample was blood, either unsorted or a sorted T cell fraction (not recorded which). Source of these receptors: a human donor who was either an allogeneic HSCT recipient or a stem cell or donor lymphocyte infusion donor (not recorded which). It is not recorded whose cells these are; they may come from a transplant donor.

This clonotype showed up just a few times. The genes are TRBV4-2 and TRBJ1-5; a possible D gene is TRBD1 (6 bases). CDR3 size: 14 residues. Germline CDR1 is LGHNA and CDR2 is YNFKEQ. V lost 3 bases, J lost 4 bases, and 10 bases lay in between. The CDR3 protein is CASSHRGANQPQHF. CDR3 nucleotides: TGTGCCAGCAGCCACCGGGGGGCAAATCAGCCCCAGCATTTT.

This clonotype was counted between two and nine times. V gene TRBV7-2 combines with J gene TRBJ1-5; 7 bases fit TRBD1. V lost 4 bases, J lost 5 bases, and 5 bases stayed unmatched. From germline, CDR1 is SGHTA and CDR2 FQGNSA. The CDR3 has 14 amino acids. The CDR3 DNA reads as TGTGCCAGCAGCTCCGGACAGGCAGATCAGCCCCAGCATTTT. It translates to CASSSGQADQPQHF.

The chain links TRBV20-1 to TRBJ1-6; D is uncertain. Trimming removed 5 bases from V and 3 bases from J, with 8 bases in between. CDR1 and CDR2 from the germline V gene are DFQATT and SNEGSKA (reference sequence). The CDR3 is made up of 13 amino acids. DNA of the CDR3: TGCAGTGCTCCAGAGAGCTATAATTCACCCCTCCACTTT. Translating gives CSAPESYNSPLHF.

The chain has TRBV20-1 and TRBJ2-2, with D possibly TRBD2 on 5 matching bases. Between the trimmed V and J ends, which lost 0 bases and 4 bases, there was a span of 12 bases. The CDR3 consists of 15 residues. CDR1 is DFQATT, CDR2 SNEGSKA, per germline (reference sequence). This chain's CDR3 is CSARDPYLATGELFF. The CDR3 coding sequence is TGCAGTGCTAGAGATCCCTATCTAGCCACCGGGGAGCTGTTTTTT.

The chain combines TRBV7-9 with TRBJ2-3; 13 bases fit TRBD2. J gave up 4 bases and V 4 bases, and 2 bases lay outside the gene matches. Looked up from germline, CDR1 is SEHNR and CDR2 is FQNEAQ (reference sequence). This CDR3 has 15 amino acids. The CDR3 DNA reads TGTGCCAGCAGCTCGGGACTAGCGGGGCCAGATACGCAGTATTTT. It is translated as CASSSGLAGPDTQYF.

This clonotype turned up a few times. One end of the junction does not line up with germline, which may come from a read error. The V call is TRBV12-3 or TRBV12-4, the J call TRBJ2-7; tentatively, D is TRBD1 (6 bases). The CDR3 covers 13 residues. The CDR3 is CASSPTGAYGQYF. The CDR3 DNA is TGTGCCAGCAGTCCGACAGGCGCCTACGGGCAGTACTTC.

The chain joins TRBV4-3 to TRBJ2-7; possible D gene TRBD1, 7 bases. Trimming left V 1 base short and J 4 bases short, with 14 bases between. Germline V CDR1 and CDR2: LGHNA, YSLEER. The CDR3 contains 15 residues. The CDR3 DNA follows: TGCGCCAGCAGCCAAGGTCATCCAGGGGGGTACGAGCAGTACTTC. It encodes CASSQGHPGGYEQYF.

The chain is built from TRBV29-1 and TRBJ2-3; 9 bases align to TRBD1. Germline trimming cut 0 bases from V and 6 bases from J; bases unmatched to any gene: 4. This CDR3 region has 14 residues. CDR1 is SQVTM, CDR2 ANQGSEA, per germline. The DNA of the CDR3 is TGCAGCGTTGAAGATACAGGGGGCGCGGATACGCAGTATTTT. Translating it yields CSVEDTGGADTQYF.

The chain joins TRBV27 to TRBJ1-2, with a weak D call TRBD1 (5 bases). Between the trimmed V and J ends, which lost 5 bases and 3 bases, there was a span of 19 bases. This CDR3 is 16 amino acids long. Germline loops: CDR1 MNHEY, CDR2 SMNVEV (reference sequence). This CDR3 is CASSGTLGRSHYGYTF. CDR3 coding DNA: TGTGCCAGCAGTGGGACTCTAGGGAGGTCCCACTATGGCTACACCTTC.

On this clonotype itself: With a much larger clone just one base away, this may be a read error. CDR3 protein: CASSQYGQGADTYEQYF. CDR3 DNA: TGTGCCAGCAGCCAATACGGACAGGGGGCGGATACCTACGAGCAGTACTTC. This chain connects TRBV4-2 to TRBJ2-7; 11 bases are a match to TRBD1. With 2 bases clipped from V and 2 bases from J, the junction kept 8 bases outside the gene matches. Germline values: CDR1 LGHNA, CDR2 YNFKEQ. This CDR3 comprises 17 residues.

V gene TRBV21-1 combines with J gene TRBJ2-1; TRBD1 reflects the table's D call only, with no check against the DNA. TRBV21-1 counts as a pseudogene. This CDR3 has 14 residues. CDR3 nucleotides: TGTGCCAGCATCGTCTCAGGGACAGACAATGAGCAGTTCTTC. Its protein is CASIVSGTDNEQFF.

Turning to this clonotype: An end of the junction differs from the germline gene, which may be a read error. This chain uses TRBV27 with TRBJ2-1; the D gene is possibly TRBD2 (5 bases). The germline gives CDR1 MNHEY, CDR2 SMNVEV (reference sequence). This CDR3 contains 15 residues. The CDR3, as DNA: TGTGCCAGCATCTCCACTAGGGCCTCCCACAATGAGCAGTTCTTC. Translating gives CASISTRASHNEQFF.

The chain carries TRBV12-3 or TRBV12-4 and TRBJ2-7, with D perhaps TRBD1 (5 bases). The CDR3 sequence is 11 residues long. V lost 5 bases, J lost 3 bases, and 5 bases lay in between. For the CDR3, the DNA is TGTGCCAGCAGTAGGGGCTACGAGCAGTACTTC. It specifies CASSRGYEQYF.

The chain has TRBV12-3 or TRBV12-4 and TRBJ1-5; no definite D call. The CDR3 spans 13 residues. Trimming removed 1 base at V and 7 bases at J, with 8 bases between. The CDR3 coding sequence is TGTGCCAGCAGTTTAGGGAGTACCCAGCCCCAGCATTTT. It is translated as CASSLGSTQPQHF.

The CDR3 is CASSAQTSGGQETQYF. The DNA for the CDR3 is TGTGCCAGCAGTGCACAGACTAGCGGGGGTCAAGAGACCCAGTACTTC. The genes are TRBV12-3 or TRBV12-4 and TRBJ2-5; 12 bases match TRBD2. The CDR3 totals 16 residues. V was clipped by 5 bases and J by 2 bases; unmatched bases: 6.

This chain links TRBV5-1 with TRBJ2-5; 12 positions agree with TRBD2. Trimming at V came to 4 bases and at J to 0 bases, leaving 4 bases not matched to a gene. This CDR3 contains 16 residues. Germline V gene lookup returns CDR1 SGHRS and CDR2 YFSETQ. In DNA, the CDR3 is TGCGCCAGCAGCCTGACTAGCGGGGGCCACCAAGAGACCCAGTACTTC. Amino acids: CASSLTSGGHQETQYF.